This TCR beta chain was found in a study of regulatory T cells in long-lasting Graves disease. This clonotype was detected many times. The CDR3 length is 16 residues. The germline V gene has CDR1 MNHNS and CDR2 SASEGT. Trimming removed 3 bases from V and 1 base from J; junction bases left unmatched: 6. The time point is: newly diagnosed GD, antithyroid drugs for less than 3 months. Construction of the TCR library relied on RNA isolated from PBMCs. To make TCR beta libraries, researchers used iRepertoire HTBI primers and Arm-PCR of CDR3 regions. MiXCR, run by TCRdb on the multiplex PCR reads, gives a single entry per CDR3 protein. The data show 200,000 to 250,000 distinct CDR3 sequences, around 20% seen once. This sample also appeared in a second study, on T cells in Graves' hyperthyroidism and ophthalmopathy. From that paper: First-round RT-PCR targeting the TCR CDR3 was performed with the HTBI primer set.

The TCR was taken from a woman aged 25 to 45 with Graves disease. The input for sequencing was peripheral blood mononuclear cells (PBMCs), taken at new diagnosis, from a patient treated with antithyroid drugs. The rearrangement joins TRBV6-1 to TRBJ1-1; 9 nucleotides match TRBD1. The CDR3 nucleotides read TGTGCCAGCAGTGACCCCGACAGGGGGGGGAACACTGAAGCTTTCTTT. Translation gives CASSDPDRGGNTEAFF.